This entry is about one T cell receptor (beta chain). It lacks a known antigen. Base qualities were left out, and no much larger clone turns up one base away. The study was a case-control design nested within a healthcare worker cohort in London, UK, with weekly nasopharyngeal swab PCR tests and blood sampling. Healthcare workers were recruited during the week of the UK lockdown, between 23 and 31 March 2020, and followed weekly for up to about 15 weeks. These data belong to a study of early T cells in non-severe SARS-CoV-2 infection (dated by TCRdb to about 2021). Notes on the research overall: Because TCR sequencing was done on bulk RNA from unsorted whole blood, the alpha and beta chains could not be paired. Study-wide conclusions, independent of this receptor: VDJdb matching was skewed toward anti-spike CD8 responses and likely underestimated virus-specific expansions by missing private and CD4 specificities.

Library creation used 5' RACE. The data were produced on a NextSeq 500. Unique molecular identifiers were attached to individual cDNA molecules in the TCR library protocol so that sequencing error and PCR bias could be corrected. Both TCR alpha and beta chains were sequenced, and tight co-correlation was observed between alpha and beta sequence abundances in each sample. The source study handled its data this way. Decombinator V4 was used to perform V gene, J gene and CDR3 annotation of TCR sequences. TCRs were defined as expanded if a significant change between any two time points was detected under a Poisson model with p below 0.0001. TCR abundances were normalised to the total number of TCRs sequenced per sample and expressed as counts per million. MAIT TCRs were defined by TRAV1-2 paired with TRAJ12, TRAJ20 or TRAJ33, and iNKT TCRs by TRAV10 paired with TRAJ18. VDJdb, accessed 1 November 2021, was searched for CMV, EBV and SARS-CoV-2 annotated TCRs, with TCRs annotated for multiple antigens excluded. Using fastp trimming at Q25 and MiXCR clonotype assembly, TCRdb reanalyzed the public sequencing data and kept in-frame beta chains. For every CDR3 protein sequence, its rows merge into one entry that carries the most common genes and DNA. These V and J calls are TCRdb output, not the study's own analysis. This sample comprises over 95,000 distinct CDR3 sequences, around 17% of them detected only once. The top ten hold roughly 1.3% of the sample.

Including the terminal cysteine and phenylalanine, the CDR3 comprises 16 residues. Only CDR3 DNA remains: 48 bases, in frame from the first base. V has 6 bases trimmed and J has 1 base trimmed; junction bases matching no gene number 7. The receptor was isolated from an adult who was a healthcare worker with PCR-confirmed SARS-CoV-2 infection or an uninfected control (not recorded which). Source material: whole blood. In this chain, TRBV12-3 or TRBV12-4 is recombined with TRBJ2-2, with 8 bases matching TRBD1. The CDR3 protein sequence reads: CASSGDRRLNTGELFF. The DNA reads TGTGCCAGCAGCGGGGACAGGCGTCTGAACACCGGGGAGCTGTTTTTT.